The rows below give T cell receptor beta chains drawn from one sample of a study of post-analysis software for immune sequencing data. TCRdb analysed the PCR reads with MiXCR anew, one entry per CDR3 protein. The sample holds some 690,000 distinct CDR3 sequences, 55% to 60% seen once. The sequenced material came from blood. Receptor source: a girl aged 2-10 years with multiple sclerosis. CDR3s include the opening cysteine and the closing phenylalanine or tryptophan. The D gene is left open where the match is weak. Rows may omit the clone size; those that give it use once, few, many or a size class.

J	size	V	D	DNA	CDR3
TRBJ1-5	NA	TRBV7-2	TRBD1	TGTGCCAGCAGCTTTTGGACAGGAGGAAATCAGCCCCAGCATTTT	CASSFWTGGNQPQHF
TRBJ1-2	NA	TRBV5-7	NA	TGTGCCAGCAGCCTACCCAGGGGCCGCTACACCTTC	CASSLPRGRYTF
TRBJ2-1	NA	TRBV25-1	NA	TGTGCCAGCAGTGAATCAAGGGTAGGAAGCTACAATGAGCAGTTCTTC	CASSESRVGSYNEQFF
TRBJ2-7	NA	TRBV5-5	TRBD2	TGTGCCAGCACGGGGTCGATAGCGGGAGAGAAAACCTACGAGCAGTACTTC	CASTGSIAGEKTYEQYF
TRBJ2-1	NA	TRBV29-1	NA	TGCAGCGTTGAAGGGGCCGCCGGGACGGAGCAGTTCTTC	CSVEGAAGTEQFF
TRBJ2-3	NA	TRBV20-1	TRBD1	TGCAGTGCTAGCCTCCGGGACAGGGGATTCACAGATACGCAGTATTTT	CSASLRDRGFTDTQYF
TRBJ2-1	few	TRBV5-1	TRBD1	TGCGCCAGCAGCCCCTTGGGACAGGGCAGTGAGCAGTTCTTC	CASSPLGQGSEQFF
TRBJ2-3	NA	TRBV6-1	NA	TGTGCCAGCAGTGAAGCGGGGGCTGTAAGGGATATGCAGTATTTT	CASSEAGAVRDMQYF
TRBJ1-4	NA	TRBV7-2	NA	TGTGCCAGCAACTTTGAGGGACGTGGAAATGAAAAACTGTTTTTT	CASNFEGRGNEKLFF
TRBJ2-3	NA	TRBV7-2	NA	TGTGCCAGCAGTTTGGGGAACAGGGCGGATACGCAGTATTTT	CASSLGNRADTQYF
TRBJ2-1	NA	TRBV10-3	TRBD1	TGTGCCATCAGTGATGAAGGGACAGGGGCGAATGAGCAGTTCTTC	CAISDEGTGANEQFF
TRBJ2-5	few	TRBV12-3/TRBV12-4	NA	TGTGCCAGCAGCGCAGAGATGACCCAGTACTTC	CASSAEMTQYF
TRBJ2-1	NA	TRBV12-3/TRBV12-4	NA	TGTGCCAGCGGTTCGGAGAGCTCCTACAATGAGCAGTTCTTC	CASGSESSYNEQFF
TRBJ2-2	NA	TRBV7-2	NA	TGTGCCAGCAGATGGAACACCGGGGAGCTGTTTTTT	CASRWNTGELFF
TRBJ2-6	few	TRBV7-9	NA	TGTGCCGAGATCCCACCCCATCACAGCCCCGTCCTGACTTTC	CAEIPPHHSPVLTF
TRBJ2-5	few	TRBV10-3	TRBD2	TGTGCCGTTTCCGGGGGGGCCGGGAAGGAGACCCAGTACTTC	CAVSGGAGKETQYF
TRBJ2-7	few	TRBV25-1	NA	TGTGCCAGCAGTGAATCCCGGACGGTCGGGGGCGAGCAGTACTTC	CASSESRTVGGEQYF
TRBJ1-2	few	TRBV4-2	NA	TGTGCCAGCAGGACCCTGACAGGCTATGGCTACACCTTC	CASRTLTGYGYTF
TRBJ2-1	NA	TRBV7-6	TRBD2	TGTGCCAGCAGCTTAAGCGGGGGGGTTTACAATGAGCAGTTCTTC	CASSLSGGVYNEQFF
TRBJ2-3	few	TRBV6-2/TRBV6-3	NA	TGTGCCAGCACCCAGGGTTTCACAGATACGCAGTATTTT	CASTQGFTDTQYF
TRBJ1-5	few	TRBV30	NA	TGTGCCTGGAGCCCGAGCAATCAGCCCCAGCATTTT	CAWSPSNQPQHF
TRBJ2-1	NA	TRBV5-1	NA	TGCGCCAGCGCGGGGCAGGGCTATGAGCAGTTCTTC	CASAGQGYEQFF
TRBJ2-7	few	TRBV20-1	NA	TGCAGTGCTAGAGAGACCCACTCCTACGAGCAGTACTTC	CSARETHSYEQYF
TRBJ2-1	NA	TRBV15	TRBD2	TGTGCCACCAGCAGAGGTCCTCCGGGACTAGAGCAGTTCTTC	CATSRGPPGLEQFF
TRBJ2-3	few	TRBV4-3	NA	TGCGCCAGCAGCCAAGATTTTTATGATACGCAGTATTTT	CASSQDFYDTQYF
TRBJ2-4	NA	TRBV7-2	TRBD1	TGTGCCAGCAGCCCCGGGACAGGGGGCGTATACATTCAGTACTTC	CASSPGTGGVYIQYF
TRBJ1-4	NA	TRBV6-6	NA	TGTGCCAGCAGTTACTCGGGAACAGTAACTAATGAAAAACTGTTTTTT	CASSYSGTVTNEKLFF
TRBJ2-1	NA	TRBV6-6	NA	TGTGCCAGCAGGCAGGAGCCCAATGAGCAGTTCTTC	CASRQEPNEQFF
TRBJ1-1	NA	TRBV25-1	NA	TGTGCCAGCACACCCGGGGGAGACACTGAAGCTTTCTTT	CASTPGGDTEAFF
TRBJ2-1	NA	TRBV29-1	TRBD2	TGCAGCGTTGGCTCTAGCGGGGTAGCCTACAATGAGCAGTTCTTC	CSVGSSGVAYNEQFF
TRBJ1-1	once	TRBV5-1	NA	TGCGCCAGCAGCACTTTCGCAGGGGACCAGAACACTGAAGCTTTCTTT	CASSTFAGDQNTEAFF
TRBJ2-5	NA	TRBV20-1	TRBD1	TGCAGTGCGAGACAGGGGCCAGGACAGACCCAGTACTTC	CSARQGPGQTQYF
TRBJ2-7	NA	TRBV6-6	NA	TGTGCCAGCAGTTACAGTCCAGGGCTCTACGAGCAGTACTTC	CASSYSPGLYEQYF
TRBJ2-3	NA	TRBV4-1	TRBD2	TGCGCCAGCAGCCTATCAGCGGGAAGCACAGATACGCAGTATTTT	CASSLSAGSTDTQYF
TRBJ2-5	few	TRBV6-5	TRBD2	TGTGCCAGCAGTTCTCAACTAGCGGATCAAGAGACCCAGTACTTC	CASSSQLADQETQYF
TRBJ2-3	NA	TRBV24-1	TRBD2	TGTGCCACCAGTGATTTGCCCTACCCTCAGCGGGGGACCACAGATACGCAGTATTTT	CATSDLPYPQRGTTDTQYF
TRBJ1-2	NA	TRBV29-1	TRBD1	TGCAGCACCTCGGGACAGAACTATGGCTACACCTTC	CSTSGQNYGYTF
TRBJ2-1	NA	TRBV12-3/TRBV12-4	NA	TGTGCCAGCAGGGTCGTGGGGGACAATGAGCAGTTCTTC	CASRVVGDNEQFF
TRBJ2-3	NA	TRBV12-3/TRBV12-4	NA	TGTGCCAGCAGTCCCCCGGTAGCAGATACGCAGTATTTT	CASSPPVADTQYF